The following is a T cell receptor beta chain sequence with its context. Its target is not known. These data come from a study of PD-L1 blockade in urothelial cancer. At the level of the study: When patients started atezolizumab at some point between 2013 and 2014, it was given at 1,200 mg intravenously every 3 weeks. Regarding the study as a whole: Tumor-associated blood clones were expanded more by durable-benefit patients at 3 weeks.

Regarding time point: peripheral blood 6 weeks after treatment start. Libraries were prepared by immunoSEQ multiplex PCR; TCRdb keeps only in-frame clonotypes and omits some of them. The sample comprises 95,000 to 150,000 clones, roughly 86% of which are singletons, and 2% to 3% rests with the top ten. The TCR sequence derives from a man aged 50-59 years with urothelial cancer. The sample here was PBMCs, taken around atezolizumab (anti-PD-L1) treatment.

CDR3 region: CATSRDRVDNSPLHF. CDR3 nucleotides: TGTGCCACCAGCAGAGACAGGGTTGATAATTCACCCCTCCACTTT. The V gene is TRBV15, the J gene TRBJ1-6; D is perhaps TRBD1 (5 bases). Germline values: CDR1 LNHNV, CDR2 YYDKDF (reference sequence). This CDR3 has 15 amino acids. Deletions cut 0 bases from V and 5 bases from J, with 8 bases between.